This T cell receptor (beta chain) comes out of a study of shared clonotypes between healthy human individuals. The CDR3 is made up of 15 amino acids. J was trimmed by 4 bases and V by 3 bases; bases with no gene match: 8. CDR1 MNHNY and CDR2 SVGAGI come from the germline V gene (reference sequence). Recent vaccinations or acute infections were absent in the healthy HIV-negative adult donors. Combining CD45RO+ cells with CCR7-negative CD45RA+ TemRA cells gave CD8 memory. Here immunoSEQ multiplex PCR was the method, and the copy in TCRdb shows in-frame clones only, minus some. The sample lists some 320,000 clones, around 90% occurring once.

The chain recombines TRBV6-6 with TRBJ1-2; TRBD1 matches at 7 bases. The sample consisted of memory CD8+ T cells sorted from blood. As for subset: CD45RO+ cells pooled with CCR7-negative TemRA cells. The sequence derives from a man between 18 and 29 years old in good health. The CDR3 bases are TGTGCCAGCAGTTATACCGGGACAGAGACCTATGGCTACACCTTC. It translates to CASSYTGTETYGYTF.